These 18 T cell receptor beta chains originate from one sample sequenced in a study of long-term antiretroviral therapy in people with HIV. Run at survey level, the immunoSEQ assay was version v3.0. Assay used: immunoSEQ multiplex PCR; TCRdb lists only in-frame clones, some missing. Among fewer than 30,000 clones listed, about 86% were seen once. Sequenced here: unsorted PBMCs, sampled 0.8 years after starting antiretroviral therapy. The origin of the receptors is a woman between 25 and 40 years old with HIV.

The chain carries TRBV9 and TRBJ2-2; TRBD2 matches at 7 bases. The V gene's germline CDR1 is SGDLS and CDR2 YYNGEE. The CDR3 sequence is 14 residues long. J lost 1 base, V lost 7 bases, and 4 bases had no gene match. The CDR3 here is CASGGLGNTGELFF. The CDR3 DNA reads TGTGCCAGCGGCGGACTAGGGAACACCGGGGAGCTGTTTTTT.

The chain uses TRBV10-3 and TRBJ1-2; no firm D call. The CDR3 contains 13 residues. The V and J ends lost 5 bases and 3 bases respectively, with 10 bases between them. Germline CDR1 and CDR2: ENHRY and SYGVKD. DNA for the CDR3: TGTGCCATCAGTCCGGACGGCTACTATGGCTACACCTTC. It yields the protein CAISPDGYYGYTF.

This rearrangement joins TRBV6-6 to TRBJ1-2; TRBD1 might be the D (5 bases). The germline V gene has CDR1 MNHNY and CDR2 SVGAGI (reference sequence). V was cut by 6 bases and J by 3 bases, with 14 bases left in between. This CDR3 is 14 amino acids long. The CDR3 sequence is CASRRLGAHYGYTF. The CDR3, as DNA: TGTGCCAGCAGGCGCCTAGGGGCCCACTATGGCTACACCTTC.

The gene calls are TRBV28 and TRBJ1-1; no definite D call. Trimming took 7 bases from V and 9 from J, leaving 15 bases between them. The germline gives CDR1 MDHEN, CDR2 SYDVKM. This CDR3 is built from 12 residues. This CDR3 is CASNTFGKKAFF. CDR3 DNA: TGTGCCAGCAATACCTTCGGGAAGAAAGCTTTCTTT.

This chain links TRBV29-1 with TRBJ1-2; D is unclear. Germline V gene data show CDR1 as SQVTM and CDR2 as ANQGSEA. CDR3 length: 12 amino acids. Deletions cut 5 bases from V and 6 bases from J, with 13 bases between. CDR3 in DNA: TGCAGCGTTAACGCGGCGGGCCATGGCTACACCTTC. It specifies CSVNAAGHGYTF.

The chain has TRBV29-1 and TRBJ2-3; D is unclear. Trimming took 4 bases from V and 3 from J, leaving 2 bases between them. The germline gives CDR1 SQVTM, CDR2 ANQGSEA. The CDR3 spans 10 residues. CDR3 protein: CSVATDTQYF. CDR3 DNA sequence: TGCAGCGTTGCAACAGATACGCAGTATTTT.

This chain connects TRBV30 to TRBJ1-1; weak D call: TRBD1 (5 bases). The germline CDR1 and CDR2 sequences are GTSNPN and SVGIG (reference sequence). Trimming took off 8 bases at V and 2 bases at J, with 15 bases between the two ends. This CDR3 has 13 residues. CDR3 nucleotide sequence: TGTGCCACTGCCCGACAGCAAAACACTGAAGCTTTCTTT. Translating it yields CATARQQNTEAFF.

This rearrangement joins TRBV9 to TRBJ1-6; D is unresolved. CDR1 is SGDLS, CDR2 YYNGEE, per germline. Trimming removed 0 bases from V and 5 bases from J, with 9 bases in between. This CDR3 is 15 amino acids long. CDR3 DNA: TGTGCCAGCAGCGTAGCTGCGCAAAATAATTCACCCCTCCACTTT. Translation gives CASSVAAQNNSPLHF.

The rearrangement uses TRBV5-1 and TRBJ1-1; 8 nucleotides match TRBD1. The CDR3 runs 18 residues. Germline CDR1 and CDR2: SGHRS and YFSETQ. Germline trimming cut 3 bases from V and 6 bases from J; bases unmatched to any gene: 19. The CDR3 DNA is TGCGCCAGCAGCTGGGGTTGGACAGGGAGAATTCCGTCGGCTGAAGCTTTCTTT. Protein product: CASSWGWTGRIPSAEAFF.

The chain is built from TRBV21-1 and TRBJ1-1. TRBV21-1 is a recognized pseudogene. There are 15 residues in the CDR3. Written as DNA, the CDR3 is TGTGCCAGCAGCAAATACTCGGGACGCGGGACTGAAGCTTTCTTT. Protein sequence: CASSKYSGRGTEAFF.

The chain combines TRBV30 with TRBJ1-3; possibly TRBD1 for D (5 bases). Per germline, CDR1 GTSNPN and CDR2 SVGIG (reference sequence). V lost 3 bases and J 4 bases, leaving 16 bases between the germline ends. This CDR3 is 15 amino acids long. The CDR3 DNA follows: TGTGCCTGGAGCCCTGGGGGGGTAGGAGGAAACACCATATATTTT. Amino acids: CAWSPGGVGGNTIYF.

The genes are TRBV27 and TRBJ1-6; D unresolved. V was cut by 0 bases and J by 9 bases, with 12 bases left in between. Germline CDR1 and CDR2: MNHEY and SMNVEV (reference sequence). This CDR3 region has 15 residues. In DNA form, the CDR3 reads TGTGCCAGCAGTTTATCAACGGTATTGGGTTCACCCCTCCACTTT. This sequence encodes CASSLSTVLGSPLHF.

V is TRBV7-9 and J is TRBJ2-2, with D unresolved. Trimming removed 4 bases at V and 6 bases at J, with 6 bases between. The germline V gene encodes CDR1 SEHNR and CDR2 FQNEAQ (reference sequence). This CDR3 is built from 12 residues. The CDR3 here is CASSSNAGELFF. Written as DNA, the CDR3 is TGTGCCAGCAGCTCCAACGCCGGGGAGCTGTTTTTT.

The chain couples TRBV6-1 to TRBJ1-2; the D gene is possibly TRBD1 (6 bases). Per the germline V gene, CDR1 is MNHNS and CDR2 is SASEGT. This CDR3 contains 13 residues. With 8 bases removed from V and 4 bases from J, the gap between germline ends came to 14 bases. The DNA of the CDR3 is TGTGCCAGCCAAGAGAGGGGGATCTATGGCTACACCTTC. It yields the protein CASQERGIYGYTF.

This clone has more than one count but fewer than ten. This rearrangement joins TRBV9 to TRBJ1-3, with a possible D match to TRBD1 (5 bases). Germline V CDR1 and CDR2: SGDLS, YYNGEE. CDR3 size: 14 residues. V lost 0 bases and J 4 bases, leaving 8 bases between the germline ends. The CDR3 DNA reads TGTGCCAGCAGCGTAGAACCAGGGGGAAACACCATATATTTT. It encodes CASSVEPGGNTIYF.

J is TRBJ2-5 and V is TRBV29-1; D not certain. This CDR3 contains 11 residues. Per the germline V gene, CDR1 is SQVTM and CDR2 is ANQGSEA. Between the trimmed V and J ends, which lost 7 bases and 5 bases, there was a span of 11 bases. This CDR3 reads CSAPIGETQYF. The CDR3 coding sequence is TGCAGCGCCCCCATTGGGGAGACCCAGTACTTC.

CDR3 protein: CASSSMGGGEQYF. For the CDR3, the DNA is TGTGCCAGCAGCTCCATGGGGGGCGGCGAGCAGTACTTC. The gene calls are TRBV5-5 and TRBJ2-7; tentatively, D is TRBD1 or TRBD2 (6 bases each). Deletions cut 3 bases from V and 6 bases from J, with 13 bases between. The CDR3 is 13 residues long. CDR1 and CDR2 (germline): SGHKS, YYEKEE (reference sequence).

The chain has TRBV18 and TRBJ1-1; 7 bases fit TRBD1. The germline V gene encodes CDR1 KGHSH and CDR2 LQKENI. There are 19 residues in the CDR3. With V trimmed by 6 bases and J by 0 bases, 19 bases remained unmatched. This chain's CDR3 is CASSRHGQVESYLNTEAFF. As DNA, the CDR3 is TGTGCCAGCTCGCGACACGGACAGGTTGAGAGCTACCTGAACACTGAAGCTTTCTTT.